Shown below are 24 T cell receptor beta chains from a single sample sequenced in a study of T cell repertoires and Cas9 in healthy adults. The assay was immunoSEQ multiplex PCR, and TCRdb's table has in-frame clones only and misses some. The profile covers tens of thousands of clones, with around 90% appearing a single time and about 0.84% taken by the ten largest. Sequencing input: CD4+ effector T cells (CD127+, CD25-, CD137-, CD154-) from PBMCs; culture status not recorded. Every receptor here comes from a human donor in good health.

The V call is TRBV6-4, the J call TRBJ2-1; D is unclear. The CDR3 is 11 residues long. Germline lookup yields CDR1 MRHNA and CDR2 SNTAGT. Trimming removed 2 bases at V and 7 bases at J, with 3 bases between. The CDR3 reads CASSDGNEQFF. The CDR3 DNA reads as TGTGCCAGCAGTGACGGGAATGAGCAGTTCTTC.

This sequence joins TRBV6-6 and TRBJ1-4, with 9 bases fitting TRBD1. J lost 14 bases, V lost 0 bases, and 7 bases had no gene match. Germline values: CDR1 MNHNY, CDR2 SVGAGI (reference sequence). The CDR3 covers 14 residues. CDR3 protein: CASSYSIRDRVLFF. The CDR3 DNA sequence: TGTGCCAGCAGTTACTCCATACGGGACAGGGTGCTGTTTTTT.

The gene calls are TRBV25-1 and TRBJ2-7, with 10 bases identical to TRBD1. CDR1 is MGHDK, CDR2 SYGVNS, per germline. The trim removed 2 bases at V and 1 base at J, leaving 8 bases unmatched. The CDR3 consists of 17 residues. The chain's CDR3 is CASSEGTGEMASYEQYF. The CDR3 DNA reads TGTGCCAGCAGTGAAGGGACAGGGGAAATGGCATCCTACGAGCAGTACTTC.

The V call is TRBV18, the J call TRBJ1-2, with D tentatively TRBD1 (5 bases). Germline V lookup: CDR1 KGHSH, CDR2 LQKENI. V was pared by 6 bases and J by 2 bases, with 10 bases between. This CDR3 has 13 amino acids. CDR3 bases: TGTGCCAGCTCTCCGGACAAAAACTATGGCTACACCTTC. Its translation is CASSPDKNYGYTF.

The rearrangement uses TRBV28 and TRBJ1-1; maybe TRBD1 (5 bases). Germline CDR1 reads MDHEN; CDR2 reads SYDVKM. The CDR3 is made up of 14 amino acids. Trimming shortened V by 6 bases and J by 4 bases, and 15 bases separated the two germline ends. CDR3 sequence reads: CASRMLGAGTEAFF. CDR3 in DNA: TGTGCCAGCAGGATGTTAGGGGCGGGCACTGAAGCTTTCTTT.

The rearrangement joins TRBV18 to TRBJ2-5; D possibly matches TRBD1 or TRBD2 (5 bases each). The last part of the DNA fits TRBJ2-7 better; the J call may be wrong. This CDR3 has 15 amino acids. Germline lookup yields CDR1 KGHSH and CDR2 LQKENI. CDR3 in amino acids: CASSPTLGTGYEQYF. CDR3 nucleotides: TGTGCCAGCTCACCAACCCTCGGGACGGGCTACGAGCAGTACTTC.

The gene calls are TRBV7-8 and TRBJ1-1; the D is unclear. V lost 4 bases and J 1 base, leaving 10 bases between the germline ends. The V gene's germline CDR1 is SGHVS and CDR2 FQNEAQ. The length of the CDR3 is 14 residues. CDR3 sequence: CASSSITPNTEAFF. As DNA, the CDR3 is TGTGCCAGCAGCTCCATAACACCGAACACTGAAGCTTTCTTT.

This chain joins TRBV6-5 and TRBJ1-4; possibly TRBD1 for D (5 bases). Trimming pared 8 bases from V and 8 bases from J, leaving 18 bases between. Germline CDR1 reads MNHEY; CDR2 reads SVGAGI. This CDR3 has 14 amino acids. The chain's CDR3 is CASAKGSFLEKLFF. CDR3 DNA sequence: TGTGCCAGCGCCAAGGGGTCGTTCCTCGAAAAACTGTTTTTT.

This sequence joins TRBV27 and TRBJ1-1; D is undetermined. V lost 4 bases and J lost 7, with 13 bases in between. There are 13 residues in the CDR3. Per germline, CDR1 MNHEY and CDR2 SMNVEV (reference sequence). CDR3 loop: CASSYKAGSEAFF. The CDR3 DNA reads as TGTGCCAGCAGTTATAAAGCGGGAAGTGAAGCTTTCTTT.

This sequence joins TRBV28 and TRBJ2-7; 7 nucleotides line up with TRBD2. The V segment lost 4 bases and the J segment 0 bases; nucleotides outside the gene matches: 15. The CDR3 has 18 residues. CDR1 is MDHEN and CDR2 is SYDVKM in the germline V gene. The CDR3: CASSSPLFSGGSSYEQYV. The CDR3 coding sequence is TGTGCCAGCAGTTCCCCACTTTTCTCGGGAGGAAGCTCCTACGAGCAGTACGTC.

This chain uses TRBV30 with TRBJ1-2; D unclear. Germline CDR1 is GTSNPN and CDR2 is SVGIG (reference sequence). Between the trimmed V and J ends, which lost 2 bases and 2 bases, there was a span of 6 bases. The CDR3 length is 12 residues. CDR3 DNA sequence: TGTGCCTGGAGTTCTTCGAACTATGGCTACACCTTC. Translating it yields CAWSSSNYGYTF.

The chain combines TRBV7-2 with TRBJ1-2; TRBD1 matches at 10 bases. CDR1 is SGHTA, CDR2 FQGNSA, per germline. V dropped 6 bases and J dropped 7; count of bases not matched to a gene: 8. The CDR3 consists of 14 residues. The DNA for the CDR3 is TGTGCCAGCAGGGGGACAGGGGTATACGCTGGCTACACCTTC. This codes for CASRGTGVYAGYTF.

The rearrangement links TRBV9 to TRBJ2-2; D is perhaps TRBD2 (5 bases). The CDR3 runs to 13 residues. The V end was cut by 0 bases, the J end by 6 bases, with 6 bases between. The V gene's germline CDR1 is SGDLS and CDR2 YYNGEE. The chain's CDR3 is CASSVVEAGELFF. The CDR3 bases are TGTGCCAGCAGCGTAGTGGAGGCCGGGGAGCTGTTTTTT.

There are a few counts of this clone. The gene calls are TRBV2 and TRBJ1-3; D ambiguous. This CDR3 is built from 14 residues. V was pared by 3 bases and J by 0 bases, with 6 bases between. Germline V CDR1 and CDR2: SNHLY, FYNNEI. In DNA, the CDR3 is TGTGCCAGCAGTGACACCTCCTCTGGAAACACCATATATTTT. This encodes CASSDTSSGNTIYF.

The chain employs TRBV19 and TRBJ1-5, with TRBD1 matching 11 bases. The CDR3 contains 14 residues. The germline V gene encodes CDR1 LNHDA and CDR2 SQIVND (reference sequence). J gave up 6 bases and V 8 bases, and 6 bases lay outside the gene matches. The CDR3 nucleotides read TGTGCCAGTTGTCCTGGGACAGGGGGTCAGCCCCAGCATTTT. Protein: CASCPGTGGQPQHF.

This chain connects TRBV6-5 to TRBJ1-4; D gene unclear. Germline values: CDR1 MNHEY, CDR2 SVGAGI. The CDR3 runs 15 residues. Trimming cost V 4 bases and J 5 bases, with 14 bases left between them. The CDR3 here is CASSSHGRGNEKLFF. The DNA for the CDR3 is TGTGCCAGCAGTTCCCACGGGAGAGGGAATGAAAAACTGTTTTTT.

This clone appeared once. V gene TRBV6-6 combines with J gene TRBJ1-5; D unresolved. Between the trimmed V and J ends, which lost 0 bases and 2 bases, there was a span of 8 bases. The length of the CDR3 is 15 residues. Germline CDR1 is MNHNY and CDR2 is SVGAGI (reference sequence). CDR3 DNA: TGTGCCAGCAGTTACTCAAGGCGCGGCAATCAGCCCCAGCATTTT. Protein: CASSYSRRGNQPQHF.

The gene calls are TRBV28 and TRBJ2-1, with 8 bases matching TRBD2. The CDR3 totals 11 residues. Germline lookup yields CDR1 MDHEN and CDR2 SYDVKM. V was clipped by 6 bases and J by 12 bases; unmatched bases: 4. CDR3 in DNA: TGTGCCAGCAGAGCGGGAGAGACGCAGTTCTTC. Translated: CASRAGETQFF.

This sequence joins TRBV28 and TRBJ1-5; D gene ambiguous. The CDR3 consists of 15 residues. Trimming pared 4 bases from V and 0 bases from J, leaving 10 bases between. The germline V gene encodes CDR1 MDHEN and CDR2 SYDVKM. The CDR3 DNA reads TGTGCCAGCAGTTGGAACGACTATAGCAATCAGCCCCAGCATTTT. Its translation is CASSWNDYSNQPQHF. Full variable domain (remainder filled in from reference TRBV28 and TRBJ1-5): DVKVTQSSRYLVKRTGEKVFLECVQDMDHENMFWYRQDPGLGLRLIYFSYDVKMKEKGDIPEGYSVSREKKERFSLILESASTNQTSMYLCASSWNDYSNQPQHFGDGTRLSIL.

The gene calls are TRBV28 and TRBJ1-2; D uncertain. The germline CDR1 and CDR2 sequences are MDHEN and SYDVKM. The CDR3 length is 12 residues. V lost 1 base, J lost 4 bases, and 4 bases lay in between. CDR3 residues: CASSLYRYGYTF. In nucleotides, the CDR3 is TGTGCCAGCAGTTTATATCGCTATGGCTACACCTTC.

The V gene is TRBV19, the J gene TRBJ2-1; 8 bases are shared with TRBD2. The CDR3 totals 15 residues. The germline gives CDR1 LNHDA, CDR2 SQIVND (reference sequence). The ends lost 4 bases at V and 5 bases at J; junction bases unmatched: 7. CDR3 amino acids: CASSKGGRRNNEQFF. DNA of the CDR3: TGTGCCAGTAGTAAGGGCGGGAGGAGAAACAATGAGCAGTTCTTC.

This chain connects TRBV30 to TRBJ2-7; D is possibly TRBD2 (5 bases). Trimming pared 0 bases from V and 4 bases from J, leaving 13 bases between. The CDR3 sequence is 14 residues long. Germline-derived CDR1 and CDR2 are GTSNPN and SVGIG (reference sequence). CDR3 region: CAWSVGGREYEQYV. DNA for the CDR3: TGTGCCTGGAGTGTTGGTGGGAGAGAGTACGAGCAGTACGTC.

This sequence joins TRBV7-2 and TRBJ1-5, with D hard to call. The CDR3 runs to 13 residues. Trimming cost V 2 bases and J 5 bases, with 7 bases left between them. The germline CDR1 and CDR2 sequences are SGHTA and FQGNSA. The DNA for the CDR3 is TGTGCCAGCAGCTTATGGGAATATCAGCCCCAGCATTTT. The encoded protein is CASSLWEYQPQHF.

The V call is TRBV7-2, the J call TRBJ2-5; 7 nucleotides match TRBD2. Germline loops: CDR1 SGHTA, CDR2 FQGNSA. The CDR3 sequence is 15 residues long. With 4 bases clipped from V and 7 bases from J, the junction kept 12 bases outside the gene matches. CDR3 nucleotides: TGTGCCAGCAGCTCGCATGGGGGGGAAGGTGGGACCCAGTACTTC. Its protein is CASSSHGGEGGTQYF.